The 15 T cell receptor beta chains given below trace back to one sample, sequenced in a study of cytomegalovirus exposure and HLA in healthy donors. Primers for the PCR totalled 60 Vbeta and 13 Jbeta. Assay: immunoSEQ multiplex PCR; the TCRdb copy retains only in-frame clones and omits some. The sample consists of 65,000 to 100,000 clones, about 80% of them appearing once. The specimen was PBMCs. Source of these receptors: a female donor in good health and CMV-seronegative.

This clone was counted only a few times. The junction departs from the called germline gene at one end, perhaps through a read error. The chain joins TRBV30 to TRBJ2-6; 14 bases fit TRBD2. CDR1 GTSNPN and CDR2 SVGIG come from the germline V gene (reference sequence). There are 17 residues in the CDR3. The CDR3 DNA is TGTGGCTGGGCCGGGACTAGCGGGGGTTATGGGGCCAACGTCCTGACTTTC. Translating it yields CGWAGTSGGYGANVLTF.

The chain joins TRBV9 to TRBJ2-4, with D tentatively TRBD2 (7 bases). The CDR3 runs to 13 residues. Trimming removed 4 bases at V and 8 bases at J, with 13 bases between. CDR1 and CDR2 (germline): SGDLS, YYNGEE. The CDR3 DNA sequence: TGTGCCAGCAGCCCACAAGGGGGGGACATTCAGTACTTC. Its translation is CASSPQGGDIQYF. Together with reference TRBV9 and TRBJ2-4, the CDR3 gives the full variable domain: DSGVTQTPKHLITATGQRVTLRCSPRSGDLSVYWYQQSLDQGLQFLIQYYNGEERAKGNILERFSAQQFPDLHSELNLSSLELGDSALYFCASSPQGGDIQYFGAGTRLSVL.

This clone was recorded a few times. The CDR3 here is CASSPGSGANVLTF. In nucleotides, the CDR3 is TGTGCCAGCAGTCCAGGATCTGGGGCCAACGTCCTGACTTTC. The V and J genes are TRBV7-3 and TRBJ2-6; D uncertain. Germline CDR1 is SGHTA and CDR2 is FQGTGA. Deletions cut 6 bases from V and 1 base from J, with 7 bases between. The CDR3 consists of 14 residues.

The chain joins TRBV5-4 to TRBJ2-5; D is unclear. CDR1 and CDR2 (germline): SGHNT, YYREEE (reference sequence). CDR3 length: 14 amino acids. Trimming took off 1 base at V and 1 base at J, with 8 bases between the two ends. The CDR3 region is CASSLRHIQETQYF. DNA of the CDR3: TGTGCCAGCAGCTTGAGACATATCCAAGAGACCCAGTACTTC.

This clone was detected only a few times. The gene calls are TRBV19 and TRBJ1-4, with D unclear. The germline V and J ends were trimmed by 8 bases and 0 bases, with 10 bases remaining between them. The CDR3 loop spans 14 amino acids. Germline lookup yields CDR1 LNHDA and CDR2 SQIVND (reference sequence). The CDR3 is CASAPEPTNEKLFF. The DNA of the CDR3 is TGTGCCAGTGCCCCGGAGCCAACTAATGAAAAACTGTTTTTT.

The chain is built from TRBV7-6 and TRBJ2-1; 11 positions agree with TRBD2. The V and J ends lost 2 bases and 4 bases, in that order; junction bases with no gene match: 4. Germline-derived CDR1 and CDR2 are SGHVS and FNYEAQ. The CDR3 consists of 16 residues. CDR3 region: CASSLLTSGRYNEQFF. Written as DNA, the CDR3 is TGTGCCAGCAGCTTACTCACTAGCGGGAGATACAATGAGCAGTTCTTC.

As to this clone: The junction does not match germline at one end; this may be a read error. V is TRBV28 and J is TRBJ1-5; D not resolved. In germline, CDR1 is MDHEN, CDR2 SYDVKM. CDR3 length: 13 amino acids. The CDR3 DNA sequence: TGTGCCAGCAGTTCCCATAGCAATCAGCCCCAGAATTTT. This codes for CASSSHSNQPQNF.

There are a few counts of this clone. The gene calls are TRBV29-1 and TRBJ2-5, with D possibly matching TRBD1 (7 bases). Looked up from germline, CDR1 is SQVTM and CDR2 is ANQGSEA. V gave up 7 bases and J gave up 5 bases, with 17 bases separating them. The length of the CDR3 is 13 residues. CDR3 nucleotide sequence: TGCAGCGGAGGACAGGTCGGGGGCGAGACCCAGTACTTC. Translating gives CSGGQVGGETQYF.

The chain joins TRBV30 to TRBJ2-3; D remains ambiguous. This CDR3 is built from 12 residues. CDR1 is GTSNPN and CDR2 is SVGIG in the germline V gene (reference sequence). V shed 3 bases and J shed 4 bases, with 8 bases lying between them. The chain's CDR3 is CAWSATADTQYF. CDR3 DNA: TGTGCCTGGAGCGCTACCGCAGATACGCAGTATTTT. The full variable domain, its missing parts supplied by reference TRBV30 and TRBJ2-3, is SQTIHQWPATLVQPVGSPLSLECTVEGTSNPNLYWYRQAAGRGLQLLFYSVGIGQISSEVPQNLSASRPQDRQFILSSKKLLLSDSGFYLCAWSATADTQYFGPGTRLTVL.

The chain joins TRBV27 to TRBJ1-4, with 9 positions matching TRBD1. Germline loops: CDR1 MNHEY, CDR2 SMNVEV (reference sequence). The V and J ends lost 6 bases and 8 bases, in that order; junction bases with no gene match: 7. The CDR3 extends over 14 amino acids. CDR3 sequence (DNA): TGTGCCAGCAGCCAGGACAGGGGCAAAGAAAAACTGTTTTTT. It is translated as CASSQDRGKEKLFF.

This chain uses TRBV5-4 with TRBJ2-7, with TRBD2 matching 10 bases. Unmatched junction bases numbered 3, after V lost 1 base and J lost 2 bases. This CDR3 has 15 residues. Germline V gene sequence: CDR1 SGHNT, CDR2 YYREEE (reference sequence). As DNA, the CDR3 is TGTGCCAGCAGCTTGTCTAGCGGGAGCCCCTACGAGCAGTACTTC. Translating it yields CASSLSSGSPYEQYF.

The V gene is TRBV12-5, the J gene TRBJ1-5; D gene ambiguous. Between the trimmed V and J ends, which lost 5 bases and 9 bases, there was a span of 8 bases. Germline loops: CDR1 LGHNT, CDR2 FRNRAP. This CDR3 has 11 amino acids. The CDR3 DNA reads as TGTGCTAGTGGTGAGAATGGGCCCCAGCATTTT. Protein product: CASGENGPQHF.

This chain uses TRBV7-9 with TRBJ1-4, with 9 bases matching TRBD1. Germline loops: CDR1 SEHNR, CDR2 FQNEAQ (reference sequence). V lost 5 bases to trimming and J lost 4 bases; unmatched junction nucleotides: 2. There are 14 residues in the CDR3. CDR3 coding DNA: TGTGCCAGCAGCGGGGACAGGGATAATGAAAAACTGTTTTTT. Amino acid sequence: CASSGDRDNEKLFF.

V usage is TRBV19 and J usage is TRBJ1-1; weak D call: TRBD1 (5 bases). Germline CDR1 LNHDA, CDR2 SQIVND (reference sequence). The CDR3 runs 14 residues. V lost 7 bases to trimming and J lost 3 bases, with 15 bases between them. DNA for the CDR3: TGTGCCAGTAATCAGGGAAGAAGGGACACTGAAGCTTTCTTT. This gives the protein CASNQGRRDTEAFF.

This chain connects TRBV6-6 to TRBJ2-5; 10 nucleotides line up with TRBD1. Trimming at V came to 5 bases and at J to 3 bases, leaving 9 bases not matched to a gene. CDR3 length equals 16 residues. The germline V gene has CDR1 MNHNY and CDR2 SVGAGI (reference sequence). The CDR3 spells CASSKPGQGRKETQYF. The CDR3 nucleotides read TGTGCCAGCAGTAAACCGGGACAGGGGAGAAAAGAGACCCAGTACTTC.